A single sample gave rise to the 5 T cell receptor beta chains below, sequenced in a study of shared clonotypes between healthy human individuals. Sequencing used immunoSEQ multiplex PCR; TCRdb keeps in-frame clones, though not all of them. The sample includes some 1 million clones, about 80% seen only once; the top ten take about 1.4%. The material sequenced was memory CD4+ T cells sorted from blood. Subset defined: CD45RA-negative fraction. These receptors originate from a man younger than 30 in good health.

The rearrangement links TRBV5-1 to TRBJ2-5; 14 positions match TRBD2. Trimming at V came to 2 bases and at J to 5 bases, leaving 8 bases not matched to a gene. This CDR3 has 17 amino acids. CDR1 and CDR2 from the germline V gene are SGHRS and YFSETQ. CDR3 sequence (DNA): TGCGCCAGCAGCTTCCAGGGACTAGCGGGAGCCGGGGAGACCCAGTACTTC. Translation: CASSFQGLAGAGETQYF. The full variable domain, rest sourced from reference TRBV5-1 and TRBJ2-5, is KAGVTQTPRYLIKTRGQQVTLSCSPISGHRSVSWYQQTPGQGLQFLFEYFSETQRNKGNFPGRFSGRQFSNSRSEMNVSTLELGDSALYLCASSFQGLAGAGETQYFGPGTRLLVL.

The DNA of the CDR3 is TGTGCCAGCAGCCGTGGGGGTTGGGGGGAGCTGTTTTTT. Its protein is CASSRGGWGELFF. V usage is TRBV7-2 and J usage is TRBJ2-2; either TRBD1 or TRBD2 may fit D (5 bases each). Germline-derived CDR1 and CDR2 are SGHTA and FQGNSA. Trimming left V 5 bases short and J 8 bases short, with 12 bases between. The CDR3 consists of 13 residues.

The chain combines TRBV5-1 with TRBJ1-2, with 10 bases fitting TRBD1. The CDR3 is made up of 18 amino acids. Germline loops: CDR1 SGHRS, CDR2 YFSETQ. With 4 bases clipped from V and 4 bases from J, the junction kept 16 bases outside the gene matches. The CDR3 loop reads CASSPTQLRQGASYGYTF. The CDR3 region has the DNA TGCGCCAGCAGCCCTACTCAATTGAGACAGGGGGCTAGCTATGGCTACACCTTC.

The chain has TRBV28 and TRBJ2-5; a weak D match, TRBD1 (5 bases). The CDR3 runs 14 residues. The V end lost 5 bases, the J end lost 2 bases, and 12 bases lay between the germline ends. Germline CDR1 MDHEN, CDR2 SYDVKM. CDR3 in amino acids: CASSRLKGQETQYF. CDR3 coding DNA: TGTGCCAGCAGTCGACTGAAGGGGCAAGAGACCCAGTACTTC.

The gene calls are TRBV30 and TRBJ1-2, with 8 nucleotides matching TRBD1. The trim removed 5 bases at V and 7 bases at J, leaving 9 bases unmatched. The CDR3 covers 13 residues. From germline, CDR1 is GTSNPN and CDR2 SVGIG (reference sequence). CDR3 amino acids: CAWLDRGSAGYTF. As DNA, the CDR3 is TGTGCCTGGCTTGACAGGGGCTCCGCTGGCTACACCTTC.